This T cell receptor beta chain was retrieved from a study of T cells after yellow fever vaccination. Across the study: Fractions with few cells were prepared using SMART-Seq v4 Ultra Low Input. General study findings and limits: Post-booster repertoires contained most primary-vaccination clones again (around 97% CD4, approximately 86% CD8).

Germline CDR1 and CDR2: SEHNR and FQNEAQ (reference sequence). This CDR3 contains 15 residues. Trimming shortened V by 2 bases and J by 7 bases, and 15 bases separated the two germline ends. Each CDR3 protein gets one entry after TCRdb re-called the 5' RACE reads with MiXCR. The repertoire holds approximately 550,000 distinct CDR3 sequences, with roughly 14% as singletons. This clonotype came up many times. The target antigen is unknown. The sequences come from PBMCs, collected on the day of the yellow fever booster vaccination. This clonotype was sampled from a man aged 30-40 years who received the YFV17D yellow fever vaccine. The V gene is TRBV7-9, the J gene TRBJ2-1; D gene unclear. As DNA, the CDR3 is TGTGCCAGCAGCTTATTATCAGGAGAGGTAAATGAGCAGTTCTTC. Amino acid sequence: CASSLLSGEVNEQFF.